This T cell receptor (beta chain) was obtained from a study of shared clonotypes between healthy human individuals. The data were produced by immunoSEQ multiplex PCR, yet TCRdb's version contains in-frame clones alone and is incomplete. The sample yields about 2.2 million clones, roughly 95% seen once. In regard to this clone: What it binds is not known.

Broader study findings: Sample collection involved blood only; tissue repertoires are likely different.

Germline values: CDR1 PRHDT, CDR2 FYEKMQ (reference sequence). Deletions cut 2 bases from V and 8 bases from J, with 7 bases between. This CDR3 has 12 amino acids. Positive CCR7 selection of CD45RO-negative cells yielded the naive CD8 cells, and terminally differentiated effector memory CD45RA+ cells were excluded. Nashville, Tennessee was home to all donors, each a Caucasian adult. The gene calls are TRBV13 and TRBJ2-1, with D uncertain. Sequenced: naive CD8+ T cells from PBMCs. The origin of this receptor is a man between 18 and 29 years old in good health. Some clones in this sample may be carry-over from other donors' samples. CDR3 in DNA: TGTGCCAGCAGCTTAATATCCGATGAGCAGTTCTTC. Translating it yields CASSLISDEQFF.